The 27 T cell receptor beta chains presented below share a single source sample, sequenced in a study of identical twins. Via MiXCR, TCRdb re-called the 5' RACE reads, giving one row per CDR3 protein. There are hundreds of thousands of distinct CDR3 sequences in the sample; under 9.5% occur only once, and about 2.1% lies in the top ten. This sample also belongs to another study, concerning yellow fever vaccine responses in identical twins.

Sequencing was carried out using memory (CD45RO+) T cells sorted from blood. These receptors were collected from a woman aged 18-30 years in good health.

The chain uses TRBV11-2 and TRBJ1-2; 9 bases agree with TRBD1. Germline CDR1 SGHAT, CDR2 FQNNGV. With V trimmed by 2 bases and J by 6 bases, 1 base remained unmatched. The CDR3 is 13 amino acids. DNA of the CDR3: TGTGCCAGCAGCTTATGGGACAGGGATGGCTACACCTTC. It is translated as CASSLWDRDGYTF.

This clonotype was counted ten times or more. The chain uses TRBV5-1 and TRBJ2-2; the D call may be TRBD1 or TRBD2 (7 bases each). The CDR3 has 16 residues. V lost 3 bases to trimming and J lost 5 bases, with 17 bases between them. Per the germline V gene, CDR1 is SGHRS and CDR2 is YFSETQ. The CDR3 DNA sequence: TGCGCCAGCAGCTCCCAGGGGGGGCGCGAGACCGGGGAGCTGTTTTTT. Translating it yields CASSSQGGRETGELFF.

The chain links TRBV25-1 to TRBJ2-2; 12 nucleotides match TRBD2. Looked up from germline, CDR1 is MGHDK and CDR2 is SYGVNS. J was trimmed by 6 bases and V by 2 bases; bases with no gene match: 13. The CDR3 has 19 residues. The CDR3 DNA follows: TGTGCCAGCAGTGAAAGCCTAGCGGGGGGGCCGCGGGGCCCCGGGGAGCTGTTTTTT. Translating gives CASSESLAGGPRGPGELFF.

This clonotype was counted between two and nine times. Here the CDR3 reads CSARRTGWANTEAFF. Here the CDR3 DNA reads TGCAGTGCTAGAAGGACAGGGTGGGCAAACACTGAAGCTTTCTTT. The V gene is TRBV20-1, the J gene TRBJ1-1; 8 nucleotides line up with TRBD1. The trim removed 2 bases at V and 2 bases at J, leaving 7 bases unmatched. The CDR3 sequence is 15 residues long. Per germline, CDR1 DFQATT and CDR2 SNEGSKA (reference sequence).

This clonotype was recorded at least ten times. The chain recombines TRBV7-2 with TRBJ1-5, with a tentative D call TRBD1 (5 bases). This CDR3 comprises 15 residues. In germline, CDR1 is SGHTA, CDR2 FQGNSA. Trimming left V 2 bases short and J 1 base short, with 9 bases between. The CDR3 sequence: CASSLFGASNQPQHF. Here the CDR3 DNA reads TGTGCCAGCAGCTTATTCGGGGCCAGCAATCAGCCCCAGCATTTT.

This clonotype was seen repeatedly, ten times or more. The chain couples TRBV12-3 or TRBV12-4 to TRBJ2-5; a possible D gene is TRBD1 (5 bases). The CDR3 contains 14 residues. Trimming removed 3 bases at V and 5 bases at J, with 13 bases between. CDR3 loop: CASSFGGAGETQYF. CDR3 DNA: TGTGCCAGCAGTTTCGGTGGGGCCGGGGAGACCCAGTACTTC.

This clonotype was seen ten or more times. The chain recombines TRBV15 with TRBJ2-5; D remains unclear. Per the germline V gene, CDR1 is LNHNV and CDR2 is YYDKDF (reference sequence). CDR3 length: 15 amino acids. The germline V and J ends were trimmed by 0 bases and 5 bases, with 13 bases remaining between them. The CDR3 spells CATSRDVTAWETQYF. The CDR3 DNA follows: TGTGCCACCAGCAGAGATGTAACAGCTTGGGAGACCCAGTACTTC.

This clonotype was observed many times. The chain has TRBV12-3 or TRBV12-4 and TRBJ1-1, with a weak D call TRBD1 (5 bases). The CDR3 has 12 amino acids. V lost 3 bases, J lost 10 bases, and 12 bases lay in between. The CDR3 DNA sequence: TGTGCCAGCAGTTTTACAGGCGGGGGAGCTTTCTTT. Its translation is CASSFTGGGAFF.

This clonotype was picked up a small number of times. The gene calls are TRBV19 and TRBJ2-7; a possible D gene is TRBD1 (6 bases). V lost 4 bases to trimming and J lost 3 bases, with 16 bases between them. CDR3 length: 15 amino acids. The germline CDR1 and CDR2 sequences are LNHDA and SQIVND (reference sequence). This chain's CDR3 is CASSTVRRGNYEQYF. In DNA form, the CDR3 reads TGTGCCAGTAGTACGGTGCGCAGGGGAAACTACGAGCAGTACTTC.

In this sample, this clonotype turned up a few times. This chain connects TRBV6-4 to TRBJ2-2; D is ambiguous. CDR1 is MRHNA and CDR2 is SNTAGT in the germline V gene. Trimming stripped 2 bases from V and 8 bases from J, with 15 bases between. This CDR3 comprises 15 residues. The CDR3 nucleotides are TGTGCCAGCAGTGACGGCGGAGACCGAGGAGGGGAGCTGTTTTTT. Amino acids: CASSDGGDRGGELFF.

Note on this clonotype: Given a much more abundant clone one base away, this may be a read error. The rearrangement uses TRBV3-1 and TRBJ2-7, with 8 bases matching TRBD1. Per germline, CDR1 LGHDT and CDR2 YNNKEL (reference sequence). V was clipped by 7 bases and J by 6 bases; unmatched bases: 11. This CDR3 is 14 amino acids long. The CDR3 protein is CASNLRTGKGEQYF. CDR3 in DNA: TGTGCCAGCAACCTTCGGACAGGGAAAGGCGAGCAGTACTTC.

The chain carries TRBV3-1 and TRBJ1-3, with D unresolved. This CDR3 spans 15 amino acids. Germline assignment: CDR1 LGHDT and CDR2 YNNKEL (reference sequence). The V end lost 1 base, the J end lost 3 bases, and 10 bases lay between the germline ends. Here the CDR3 reads CASSQGSGFGNTIYF. The CDR3 nucleotides are TGTGCCAGCAGCCAAGGGTCCGGATTTGGAAACACCATATATTTT.

The V gene is TRBV11-2, the J gene TRBJ2-1; 8 bases are a match to TRBD2. Trimming cost V 3 bases and J 9 bases; bases outside gene matches: 10. CDR3 length: 15 residues. Germline values: CDR1 SGHAT, CDR2 FQNNGV. Written as DNA, the CDR3 is TGTGCCAGCAGCTTCGTCCTAGCGGGTTTAGGTGAGCAGTTCTTC. Protein product: CASSFVLAGLGEQFF. Complete variable domain (other parts from reference TRBV11-2 and TRBJ2-1): EAGVAQSPRYKIIEKRQSVAFWCNPISGHATLYWYQQILGQGPKLLIQFQNNGVVDDSQLPKDRFSAERLKGVDSTLKIQPAKLEDSAVYLCASSFVLAGLGEQFFGPGTRLTVL.

Only a few counts were recorded for this clonotype. The rearrangement joins TRBV19 to TRBJ1-5, with D perhaps matching TRBD1 (6 bases). Germline CDR1 and CDR2: LNHDA and SQIVND (reference sequence). V lost 10 bases, J lost 1 base, and 20 bases lay in between. The length of the CDR3 is 16 residues. CDR3 sequence reads: CATRQAQRGSNQPQHF. CDR3 coding DNA: TGTGCCACTAGACAGGCCCAGAGGGGGAGCAATCAGCCCCAGCATTTT. Supplemented by reference TRBV19 and TRBJ1-5, the full variable domain reads DGGITQSPKYLFRKEGQNVTLSCEQNLNHDAMYWYRQDPGQGLRLIYYSQIVNDFQKGDIAEGYSVSREKKESFPLTVTSAQKNPTAFYLCATRQAQRGSNQPQHFGDGTRLSIL.

Only a few counts were recorded for this clonotype. The V call is TRBV6-5, the J call TRBJ1-2, with TRBD1 matching over 7 bases. The germline V gene encodes CDR1 MNHEY and CDR2 SVGAGI. The CDR3 runs to 17 residues. V gave up 2 bases and J gave up 4 bases; unmatched junction bases: 13. The CDR3 nucleotides read TGTGCCAGCAGTTACAAGGCAGGGGGTTTCCGTACCTATGGCTACACCTTC. Its protein product is CASSYKAGGFRTYGYTF.

The chain carries TRBV2 and TRBJ1-2, with a weak D call TRBD1 (5 bases). The V end was cut by 2 bases, the J end by 1 base, with 8 bases between. The CDR3 covers 14 residues. CDR1 and CDR2 from the germline V gene are SNHLY and FYNNEI. CDR3 sequence (DNA): TGTGCCAGCAGTGAACGGCAGGGTAACTATGGCTACACCTTC. Encoded protein: CASSERQGNYGYTF.

This clonotype was counted at least ten times. The J gene is TRBJ2-7, the V gene TRBV10-3; no reliable D call. The CDR3 spans 13 residues. V was pared by 3 bases and J by 4 bases, with 10 bases between. The germline V gene has CDR1 ENHRY and CDR2 SYGVKD. CDR3 bases: TGTGCCATCAGTGATGGCCCGGAGTACGAGCAGTACTTC. The encoded protein is CAISDGPEYEQYF.

This clonotype has ten or more counts. This sequence joins TRBV5-1 and TRBJ2-3; 8 positions agree with TRBD1. Trimming removed 4 bases from V and 4 bases from J; junction bases left unmatched: 8. Germline V gene lookup returns CDR1 SGHRS and CDR2 YFSETQ. The CDR3 is 15 residues long. The CDR3 here is CASSADRVGPDTQYF. CDR3 nucleotide sequence: TGCGCCAGCAGCGCGGACAGGGTGGGTCCAGATACGCAGTATTTT.

This clonotype showed up many times. This chain uses TRBV7-9 with TRBJ2-1, with 7 nucleotides matching TRBD2. The CDR3 is 15 residues long. With V trimmed by 4 bases and J by 2 bases, 5 bases remained unmatched. Germline V gene sequence: CDR1 SEHNR, CDR2 FQNEAQ (reference sequence). The CDR3 loop reads CASSSLADTYNEQFF. CDR3 nucleotide sequence: TGTGCCAGCAGCTCTCTAGCGGATACCTACAATGAGCAGTTCTTC.

At least ten counts were recorded for this clonotype. The genes are TRBV5-1 and TRBJ2-2; 10 bases match TRBD2. V dropped 4 bases and J dropped 6; count of bases not matched to a gene: 9. The CDR3 totals 16 residues. Germline-derived CDR1 and CDR2 are SGHRS and YFSETQ. CDR3 loop: CASSVATSGASGELFF. The DNA of the CDR3 is TGCGCCAGCAGCGTCGCTACTAGCGGGGCGTCCGGGGAGCTGTTTTTT. The full variable domain, with the rest looked up from reference TRBV5-1 and TRBJ2-2, is KAGVTQTPRYLIKTRGQQVTLSCSPISGHRSVSWYQQTPGQGLQFLFEYFSETQRNKGNFPGRFSGRQFSNSRSEMNVSTLELGDSALYLCASSVATSGASGELFFGEGSRLTVL.

In its sample, this clonotype was seen many times. The CDR3 DNA reads TGCAGCGTTGTGTTACAGGGGGATGTGACAGATACGCAGTATTTT. Protein: CSVVLQGDVTDTQYF. The V call is TRBV29-1, the J call TRBJ2-3; 8 nucleotides agree with TRBD1. The CDR3 extends over 15 amino acids. The junction had 9 bases not matched to a gene; V was cut back by 4 bases and J by 3 bases. Germline CDR1 and CDR2: SQVTM and ANQGSEA.

This clonotype was seen repeatedly, ten times or more. V usage is TRBV12-3 or TRBV12-4 and J usage is TRBJ1-4; 7 nucleotides match TRBD1. The CDR3 length is 16 residues. Losses at the gene ends were 6 bases for V and 4 bases for J; bases not matched to a gene: 11. The CDR3 DNA reads as TGTGCCAGCAGCCAGTCCTTCCAGGGGGTTAATGAAAAACTGTTTTTT. The encoded protein is CASSQSFQGVNEKLFF.

This chain connects TRBV5-1 to TRBJ2-5, with no clear D. The CDR3 consists of 15 residues. The ends were cut back, 4 bases at V and 1 base at J, with 14 bases in the middle. CDR1 is SGHRS and CDR2 is YFSETQ in the germline V gene. CDR3 coding DNA: TGCGCCAGCAGCCATGGCGCAGGTTCCCAAGAGACCCAGTACTTC. Its translation is CASSHGAGSQETQYF.

This clonotype occurred a few times. J is TRBJ2-1 and V is TRBV20-1; D remains unclear. Germline V lookup: CDR1 DFQATT, CDR2 SNEGSKA (reference sequence). This CDR3 contains 13 residues. The ends were cut back, 6 bases at V and 5 bases at J, with 14 bases in the middle. The CDR3 loop is CSASDPPDNEQFF. The CDR3 nucleotides are TGCAGTGCCTCGGACCCCCCGGACAATGAGCAGTTCTTC.

This clonotype was seen at least ten times. The chain uses TRBV10-3 and TRBJ2-1; 9 bases line up with TRBD2. The V segment lost 6 bases and the J segment 9 bases; nucleotides outside the gene matches: 3. The CDR3 covers 12 residues. Germline-derived CDR1 and CDR2 are ENHRY and SYGVKD. As DNA, the CDR3 is TGTGCCATCAGGCGGGAGGGCCTTGAGCAGTTCTTC. Translated, it gives CAIRREGLEQFF.

In its sample, this clonotype was seen a few times. V and J are TRBV3-1 and TRBJ2-1, with 9 bases aligning to TRBD2. The V gene end was trimmed by 2 bases and the J gene end by 6 bases; junction bases not matched to a gene: 8. Germline V gene data show CDR1 as LGHDT and CDR2 as YNNKEL (reference sequence). This CDR3 has 16 amino acids. CDR3 region: CASSQRRGGPFNEQFF. CDR3 in DNA: TGTGCCAGCAGCCAAAGGCGGGGGGGCCCGTTCAATGAGCAGTTCTTC.

This clonotype has ten or more counts. V gene TRBV9 combines with J gene TRBJ2-1, with D possibly being TRBD1 (7 bases). V lost 0 bases to trimming and J lost 9 bases, with 16 bases between them. The CDR3 spans 15 residues. Germline CDR1 SGDLS, CDR2 YYNGEE. Here the CDR3 reads CASSVVAGGSPEQFF. CDR3 sequence (DNA): TGTGCCAGCAGCGTAGTTGCAGGGGGGTCACCTGAGCAGTTCTTC. The variable domain in full, with the rest retrieved from reference TRBV9 and TRBJ2-1, is DSGVTQTPKHLITATGQRVTLRCSPRSGDLSVYWYQQSLDQGLQFLIQYYNGEERAKGNILERFSAQQFPDLHSELNLSSLELGDSALYFCASSVVAGGSPEQFFGPGTRLTVL.